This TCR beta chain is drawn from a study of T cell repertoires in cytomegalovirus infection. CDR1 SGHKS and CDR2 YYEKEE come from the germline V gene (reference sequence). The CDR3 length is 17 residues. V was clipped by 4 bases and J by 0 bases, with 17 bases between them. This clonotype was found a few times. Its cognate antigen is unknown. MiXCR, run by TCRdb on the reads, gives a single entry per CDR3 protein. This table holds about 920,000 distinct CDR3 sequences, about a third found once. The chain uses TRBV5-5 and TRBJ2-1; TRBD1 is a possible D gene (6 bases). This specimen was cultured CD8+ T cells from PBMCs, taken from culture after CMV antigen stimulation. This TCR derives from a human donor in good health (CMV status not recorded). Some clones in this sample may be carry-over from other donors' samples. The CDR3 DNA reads TGTGCCAGCAGCCTGACAGGACTCCTGAGCTCCTACAATGAGCAGTTCTTC. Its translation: CASSLTGLLSSYNEQFF.